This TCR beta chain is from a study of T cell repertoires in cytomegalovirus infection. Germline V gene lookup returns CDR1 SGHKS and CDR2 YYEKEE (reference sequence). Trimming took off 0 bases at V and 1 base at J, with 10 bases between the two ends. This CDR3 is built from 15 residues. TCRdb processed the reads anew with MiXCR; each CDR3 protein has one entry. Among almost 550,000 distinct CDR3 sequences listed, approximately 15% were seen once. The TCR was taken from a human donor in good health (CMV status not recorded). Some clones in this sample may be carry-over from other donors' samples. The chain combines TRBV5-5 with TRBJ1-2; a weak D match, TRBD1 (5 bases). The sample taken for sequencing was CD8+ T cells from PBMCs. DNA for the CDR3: TGTGCCAGCAGCTTGGTACCAGGGAATAACTATGGCTACACCTTC. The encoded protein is CASSLVPGNNYGYTF.